The T cell receptor beta chain under discussion was sequenced for a study of CD8 T cell repertoires and HIV-1 epitope variants. The wider study: Each of Twenty-five Gag and Nef epitope peptides stimulated a separate culture.

Per the germline V gene, CDR1 is KGHSH and CDR2 is LQKENI. Trimming removed 0 bases at V and 2 bases at J, with 10 bases between. This CDR3 contains 15 residues. The protocol was immunoSEQ multiplex PCR, while the TCRdb copy is restricted to in-frame clones and leaves out a portion. The sample consists of 90,000 or so clones, roughly four fifths of them appearing once. Sequenced material: uncultured baseline CD8+ T cells from peripheral blood mononuclear cells (PBMCs). The source is a male donor with HIV. V gene TRBV18 combines with J gene TRBJ2-5; no clear D. CDR3 nucleotide sequence: TGTGCCAGCTCACCACCTACGGGCGGTCAAGAGACCCAGTACTTC. Translated: CASSPPTGGQETQYF.